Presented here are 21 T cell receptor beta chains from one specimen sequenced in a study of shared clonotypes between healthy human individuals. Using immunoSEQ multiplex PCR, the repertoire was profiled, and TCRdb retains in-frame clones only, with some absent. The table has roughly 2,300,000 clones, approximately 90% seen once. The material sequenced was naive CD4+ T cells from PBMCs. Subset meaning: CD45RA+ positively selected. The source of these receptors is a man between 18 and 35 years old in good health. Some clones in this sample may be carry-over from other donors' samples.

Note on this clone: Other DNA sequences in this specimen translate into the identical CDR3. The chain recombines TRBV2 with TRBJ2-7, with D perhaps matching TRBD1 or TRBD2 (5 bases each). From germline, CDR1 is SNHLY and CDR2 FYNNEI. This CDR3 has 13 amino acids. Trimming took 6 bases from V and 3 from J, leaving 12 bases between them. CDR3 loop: CASRRDGFYEQYF. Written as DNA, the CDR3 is TGTGCCAGCAGGAGGGACGGATTCTACGAGCAGTACTTC.

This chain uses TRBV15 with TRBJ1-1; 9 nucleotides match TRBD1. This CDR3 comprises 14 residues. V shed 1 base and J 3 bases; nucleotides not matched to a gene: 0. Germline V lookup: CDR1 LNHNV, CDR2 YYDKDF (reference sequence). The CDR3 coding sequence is TGTGCCACCAGCAGAGGACAGGGGGACACTGAAGCTTTCTTT. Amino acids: CATSRGQGDTEAFF.

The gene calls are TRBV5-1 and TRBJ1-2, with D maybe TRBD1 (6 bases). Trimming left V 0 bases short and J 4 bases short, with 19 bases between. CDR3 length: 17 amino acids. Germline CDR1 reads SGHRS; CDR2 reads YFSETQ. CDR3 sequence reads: CASSLGTAPSQGYGYTF. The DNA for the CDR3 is TGCGCCAGCAGCTTGGGGACAGCGCCTTCGCAAGGCTATGGCTACACCTTC.

The CDR3 DNA follows: TGTGCCAGCGTGGGATATGGAAACACCATATATTTT. Protein product: CASVGYGNTIYF. This chain connects TRBV28 to TRBJ1-3; D uncertain. The V gene lost 8 bases and the J gene lost 3 bases, with 8 bases spanning the gap. The CDR3 length is 12 residues. Germline assignment: CDR1 MDHEN and CDR2 SYDVKM. Looking up the rest from reference TRBV28 and TRBJ1-3 gives the full variable domain: DVKVTQSSRYLVKRTGEKVFLECVQDMDHENMFWYRQDPGLGLRLIYFSYDVKMKEKGDIPEGYSVSREKKERFSLILESASTNQTSMYLCASVGYGNTIYFGEGSWLTVV.

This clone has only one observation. The CDR3 DNA reads as TGTGCCAGCAGCCAAATCTCCTATTTGCAGTATTTT. Translating gives CASSQISYLQYF. V gene TRBV14 combines with J gene TRBJ2-3; D gene unclear. Germline V CDR1 and CDR2: SGHDN, FVKESK. V gave up 2 bases and J gave up 11 bases, with 11 bases separating them. This CDR3 region has 12 residues.

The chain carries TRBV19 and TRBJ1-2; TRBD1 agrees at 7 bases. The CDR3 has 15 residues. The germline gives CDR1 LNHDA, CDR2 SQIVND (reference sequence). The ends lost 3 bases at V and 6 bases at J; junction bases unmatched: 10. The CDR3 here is CASSIQTGSGDGYTF. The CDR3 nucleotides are TGTGCCAGTAGTATCCAGACAGGGAGTGGAGATGGCTACACCTTC.

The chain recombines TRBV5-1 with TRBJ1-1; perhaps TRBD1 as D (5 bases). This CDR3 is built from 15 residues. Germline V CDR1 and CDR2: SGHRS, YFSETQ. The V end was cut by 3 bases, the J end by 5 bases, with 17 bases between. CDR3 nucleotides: TGCGCCAGCAGCTCTCAATCTACAGGAGGGACTGAAGCTTTCTTT. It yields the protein CASSSQSTGGTEAFF.

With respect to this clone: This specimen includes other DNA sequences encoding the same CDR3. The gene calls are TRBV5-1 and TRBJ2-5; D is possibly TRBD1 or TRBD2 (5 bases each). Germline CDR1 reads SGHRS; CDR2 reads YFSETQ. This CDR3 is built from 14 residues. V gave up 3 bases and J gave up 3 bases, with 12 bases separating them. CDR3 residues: CASSSTGTEETQYF. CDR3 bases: TGCGCCAGCAGCTCTACCGGGACGGAAGAGACCCAGTACTTC.

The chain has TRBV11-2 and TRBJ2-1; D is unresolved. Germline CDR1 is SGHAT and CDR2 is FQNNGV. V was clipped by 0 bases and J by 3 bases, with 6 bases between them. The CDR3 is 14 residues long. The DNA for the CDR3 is TGTGCCAGCAGCTTAGACGCTTACTACAATGAGCAGTTCTTC. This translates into CASSLDAYYNEQFF.

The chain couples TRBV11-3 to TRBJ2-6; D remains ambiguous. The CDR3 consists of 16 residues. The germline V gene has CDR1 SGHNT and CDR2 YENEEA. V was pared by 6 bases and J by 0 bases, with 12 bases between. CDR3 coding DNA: TGTGCCAGCAGTCCCGGGCCGGCCTCTGGGGCCAACGTCCTGACTTTC. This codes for CASSPGPASGANVLTF. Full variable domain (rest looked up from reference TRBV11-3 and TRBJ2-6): EAGVVQSPRYKIIEKKQPVAFWCNPISGHNTLYWYLQNLGQGPELLIRYENEEAVDDSQLPKDRFSAERLKGVDSTLKIQPAELGDSAVYLCASSPGPASGANVLTFGAGSRLTVL.

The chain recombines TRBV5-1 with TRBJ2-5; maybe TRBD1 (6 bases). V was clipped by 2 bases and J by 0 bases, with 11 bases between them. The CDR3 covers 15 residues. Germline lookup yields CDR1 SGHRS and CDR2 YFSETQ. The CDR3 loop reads CASSFQGPYQETQYF. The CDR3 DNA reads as TGCGCCAGCAGCTTCCAGGGGCCGTACCAAGAGACCCAGTACTTC. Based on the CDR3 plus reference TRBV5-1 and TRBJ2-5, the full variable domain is KAGVTQTPRYLIKTRGQQVTLSCSPISGHRSVSWYQQTPGQGLQFLFEYFSETQRNKGNFPGRFSGRQFSNSRSEMNVSTLELGDSALYLCASSFQGPYQETQYFGPGTRLLVL.

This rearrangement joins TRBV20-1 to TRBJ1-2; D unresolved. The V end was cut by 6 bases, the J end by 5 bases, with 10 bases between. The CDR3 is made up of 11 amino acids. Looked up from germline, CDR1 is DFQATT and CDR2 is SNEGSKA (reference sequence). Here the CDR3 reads CSAPRGYGYTF. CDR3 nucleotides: TGCAGTGCCCCACGGGGATATGGCTACACCTTC.

The CDR3 DNA sequence: TGCAGCGCGGCACTAGCGAACAATGAGCAGTTCTTC. This codes for CSAALANNEQFF. This chain joins TRBV29-1 and TRBJ2-1, with 7 bases lining up with TRBD2. The V segment lost 7 bases and the J segment 5 bases; nucleotides outside the gene matches: 5. The CDR3 covers 12 residues. Germline assignment: CDR1 SQVTM and CDR2 ANQGSEA.

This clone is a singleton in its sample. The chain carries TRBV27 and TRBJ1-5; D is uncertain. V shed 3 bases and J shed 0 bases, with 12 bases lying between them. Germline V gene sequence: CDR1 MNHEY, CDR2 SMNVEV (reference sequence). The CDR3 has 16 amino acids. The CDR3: CASSLSWALSNQPQHF. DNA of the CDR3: TGTGCCAGCAGTTTGTCGTGGGCTCTTAGCAATCAGCCCCAGCATTTT.

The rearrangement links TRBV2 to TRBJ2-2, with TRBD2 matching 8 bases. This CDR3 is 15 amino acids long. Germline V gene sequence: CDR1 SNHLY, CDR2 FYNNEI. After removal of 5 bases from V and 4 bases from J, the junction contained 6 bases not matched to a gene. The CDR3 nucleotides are TGTGCCAGCAGTTGGACGGGAGGGGTCACCGGGGAGCTGTTTTTT. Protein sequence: CASSWTGGVTGELFF.

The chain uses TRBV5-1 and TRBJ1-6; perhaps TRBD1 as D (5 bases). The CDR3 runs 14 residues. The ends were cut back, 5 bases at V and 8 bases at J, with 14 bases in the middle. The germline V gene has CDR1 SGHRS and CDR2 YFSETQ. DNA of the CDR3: TGCGCCAGCAGACCCGGGACGGGGGATTCACCCCTCCACTTT. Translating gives CASRPGTGDSPLHF.

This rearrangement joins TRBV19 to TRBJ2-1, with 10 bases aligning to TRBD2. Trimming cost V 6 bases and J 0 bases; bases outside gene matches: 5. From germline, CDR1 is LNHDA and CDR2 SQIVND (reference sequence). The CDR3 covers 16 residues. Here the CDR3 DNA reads TGTGCCAGTAGACTAGCGGGATTGCCCTCCTACAATGAGCAGTTCTTC. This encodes CASRLAGLPSYNEQFF.

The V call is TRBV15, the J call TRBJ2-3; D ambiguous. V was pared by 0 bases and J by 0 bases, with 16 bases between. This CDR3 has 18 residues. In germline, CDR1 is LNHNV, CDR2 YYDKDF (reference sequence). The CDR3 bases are TGTGCCACCAGCAGAGATCTTTGGGGTAGCCCTAGCACAGATACGCAGTATTTT. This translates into CATSRDLWGSPSTDTQYF.

The CDR3 nucleotides are TGTGCCAGTGGAGGGACAGGCAATCAGCCCCAGCATTTT. Translated: CASGGTGNQPQHF. This chain joins TRBV19 and TRBJ1-5; 7 nucleotides match TRBD1. V shed 8 bases and J 2 bases; nucleotides not matched to a gene: 3. The CDR3 is 13 residues long. Germline values: CDR1 LNHDA, CDR2 SQIVND (reference sequence).

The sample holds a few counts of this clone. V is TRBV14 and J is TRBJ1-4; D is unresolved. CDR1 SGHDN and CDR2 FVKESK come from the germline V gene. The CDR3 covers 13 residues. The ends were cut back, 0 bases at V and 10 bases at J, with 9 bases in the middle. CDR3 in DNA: TGTGCCAGCAGCCAAGAGGGGTGGAGAAAACTGTTTTTT. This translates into CASSQEGWRKLFF.

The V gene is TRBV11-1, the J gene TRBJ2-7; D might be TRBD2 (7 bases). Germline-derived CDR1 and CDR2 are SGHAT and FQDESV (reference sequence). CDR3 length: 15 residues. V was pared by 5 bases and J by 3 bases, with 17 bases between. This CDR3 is CASSLGGASSYEQYF. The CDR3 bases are TGTGCCAGCAGCCTGGGGGGGGCAAGTAGCTACGAGCAGTACTTC.